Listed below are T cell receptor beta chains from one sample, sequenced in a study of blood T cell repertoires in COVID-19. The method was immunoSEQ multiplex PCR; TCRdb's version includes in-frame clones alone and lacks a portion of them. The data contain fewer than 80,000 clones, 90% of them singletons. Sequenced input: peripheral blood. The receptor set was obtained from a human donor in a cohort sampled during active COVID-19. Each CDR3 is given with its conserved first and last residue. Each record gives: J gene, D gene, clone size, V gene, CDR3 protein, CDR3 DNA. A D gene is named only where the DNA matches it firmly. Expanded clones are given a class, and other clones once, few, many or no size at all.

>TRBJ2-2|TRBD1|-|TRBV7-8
CASSRTGPSNTGELFF
TGTGCCAGCAGCCGGACAGGTCCTTCGAACACCGGGGAGCTGTTTTTT
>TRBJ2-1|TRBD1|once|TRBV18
CASSRRDRGPNEQFF
TGTGCCAGCTCCCGCCGGGACAGGGGGCCTAATGAGCAGTTCTTC
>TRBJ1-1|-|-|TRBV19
CASIMNTEAFF
TGTGCCAGTATTATGAACACTGAAGCTTTCTTT
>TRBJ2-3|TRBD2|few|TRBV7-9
CASSLGGLAAYTDTQYF
TGTGCCAGCAGCTTAGGAGGCCTAGCGGCGTACACAGATACGCAGTATTTT
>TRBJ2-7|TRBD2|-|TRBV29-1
CSVDFSGGNYEQYF
TGCAGCGTTGACTTTAGCGGGGGTAACTACGAGCAGTACTTC
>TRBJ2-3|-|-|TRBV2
CASRKGRETASTDTQYF
TGTGCCAGCAGAAAGGGACGGGAGACCGCTAGCACAGATACGCAGTATTTT
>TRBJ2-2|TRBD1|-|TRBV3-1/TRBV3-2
CASSPGQGRRGAGELFF
TGTGCCAGCAGCCCAGGACAGGGCCGAAGGGGGGCCGGGGAGCTGTTTTTT
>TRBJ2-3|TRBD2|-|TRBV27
CASSLYGRAIDTQYF
TGTGCCAGCAGTTTATACGGGAGGGCCATAGATACGCAGTATTTT
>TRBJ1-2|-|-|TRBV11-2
CASSLPPGDYGYTF
TGTGCCAGCAGCTTACCGCCCGGGGACTATGGCTACACCTTC
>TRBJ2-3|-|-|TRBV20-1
CSARDQDTQYF
TGCAGTGCTAGAGATCAAGATACGCAGTATTTT
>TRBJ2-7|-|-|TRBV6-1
CASSEGGFEQYF
TGTGCCAGCAGTGAGGGGGGTTTCGAGCAGTACTTC
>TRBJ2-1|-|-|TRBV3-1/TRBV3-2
CASSQRADTWNEQFF
TGTGCCAGCAGCCAGAGAGCCGACACGTGGAATGAGCAGTTCTTC
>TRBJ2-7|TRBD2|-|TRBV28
CASSASRRLASSYEQYF
TGTGCCAGCAGTGCCTCTCGACGACTAGCGTCCTCCTACGAGCAGTACTTC
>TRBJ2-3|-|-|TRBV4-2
CASSHRTALGTDTQYF
TGTGCCAGCAGCCATAGGACAGCCTTGGGGACAGATACGCAGTATTTT
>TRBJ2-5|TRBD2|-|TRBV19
CASSMSGRAQKAQYF
TGTGCCAGTAGTATGAGCGGGAGGGCACAAAAGGCCCAGTACTTC
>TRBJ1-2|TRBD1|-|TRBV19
CATRTGGLRSYTF
TGTGCCACACGGACAGGTGGGCTTCGGAGCTACACCTTC
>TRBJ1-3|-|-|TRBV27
CASSPAAGISGNTIYF
TGTGCCAGCAGTCCCGCGGCAGGGATCTCAGGAAACACCATATATTTT
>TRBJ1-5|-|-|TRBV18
CASSPRQTDNQPQHF
TGTGCCAGCTCACCCCGACAGACCGATAATCAGCCCCAGCATTTT
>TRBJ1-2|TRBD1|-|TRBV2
CASGRDRGSFYGYTF
TGTGCCAGCGGTAGGGACAGGGGATCCTTCTATGGCTACACCTTC
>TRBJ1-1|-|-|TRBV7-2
CASSQRQTFRNTEAFF
TGTGCCAGCAGCCAAAGACAGACCTTCAGGAACACTGAAGCTTTCTTT
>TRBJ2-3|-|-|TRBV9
CASSVEGGQITDTQYF
TGTGCCAGCAGCGTAGAAGGCGGACAGATCACAGATACGCAGTATTTT
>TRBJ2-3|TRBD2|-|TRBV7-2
CASSPRGSGGAKITDTQYF
TGTGCCAGCAGCCCAAGGGGGAGCGGGGGGGCCAAAATCACAGATACGCAGTATTTT
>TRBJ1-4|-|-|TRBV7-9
CASSLDLERREKLFF
TGTGCCAGCAGCTTAGACCTGGAGCGTCGTGAAAAACTGTTTTTT
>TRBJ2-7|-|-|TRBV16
CASSRLQGPLSEQYF
TGTGCCAGCAGCCGGCTCCAGGGGCCTCTAAGCGAGCAGTACTTC
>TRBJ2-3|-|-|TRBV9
CASSVGRDYTDTQYF
TGTGCCAGCAGCGTAGGACGGGATTACACAGATACGCAGTATTTT
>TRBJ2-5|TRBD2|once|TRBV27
CASSLKLAGGWETQYF
TGTGCCAGCAGTTTAAAGCTAGCGGGAGGTTGGGAGACCCAGTACTTC
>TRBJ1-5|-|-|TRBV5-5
CASSLLSGGGPSNQPQHF
TGTGCCAGCAGCTTGTTGAGCGGGGGGGGCCCTAGCAATCAGCCCCAGCATTTT
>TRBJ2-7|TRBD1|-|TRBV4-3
CASSEDRASSYEQYF
TGCGCCAGCAGCGAGGACAGGGCTAGCTCCTACGAGCAGTACTTC